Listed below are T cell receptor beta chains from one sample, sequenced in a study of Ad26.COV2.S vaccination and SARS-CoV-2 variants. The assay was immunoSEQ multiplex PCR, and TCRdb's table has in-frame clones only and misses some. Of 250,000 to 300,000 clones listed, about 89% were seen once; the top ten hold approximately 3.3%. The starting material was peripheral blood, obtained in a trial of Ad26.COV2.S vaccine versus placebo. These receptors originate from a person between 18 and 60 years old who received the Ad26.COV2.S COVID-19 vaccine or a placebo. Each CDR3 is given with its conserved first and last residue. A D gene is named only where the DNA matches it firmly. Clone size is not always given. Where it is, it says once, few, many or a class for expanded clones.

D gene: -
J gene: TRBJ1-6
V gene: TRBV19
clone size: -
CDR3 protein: CASSSGGIGSPLHF
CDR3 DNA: TGTGCCAGTAGTTCTGGCGGGATCGGCTCACCCCTCCACTTT

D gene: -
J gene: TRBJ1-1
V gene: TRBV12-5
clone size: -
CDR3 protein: CASGAGGALNTEAFF
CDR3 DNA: TGTGCTAGTGGGGCTGGAGGGGCCCTGAACACTGAAGCTTTCTTT

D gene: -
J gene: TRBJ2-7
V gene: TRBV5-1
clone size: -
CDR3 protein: CASSLEVGEQYF
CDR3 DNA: TGCGCCAGCAGCTTGGAAGTGGGCGAGCAGTACTTC

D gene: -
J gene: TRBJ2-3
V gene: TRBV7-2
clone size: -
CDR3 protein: CASTPSGSTDTQYF
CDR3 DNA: TGTGCCAGCACCCCCTCGGGGAGCACAGATACGCAGTATTTT

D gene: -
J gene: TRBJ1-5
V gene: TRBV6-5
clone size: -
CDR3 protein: CASSWTASHSNQPQHF
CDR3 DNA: TGTGCCAGCAGTTGGACAGCGAGTCATAGCAATCAGCCCCAGCATTTT

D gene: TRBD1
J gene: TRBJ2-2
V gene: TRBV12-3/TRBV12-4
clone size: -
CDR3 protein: CASSGQGLGELFF
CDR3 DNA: TGTGCCAGCAGCGGACAGGGTCTCGGGGAGCTGTTTTTT

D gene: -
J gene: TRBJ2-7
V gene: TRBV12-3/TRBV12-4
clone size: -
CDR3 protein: CASSFGAGEQYF
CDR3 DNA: -

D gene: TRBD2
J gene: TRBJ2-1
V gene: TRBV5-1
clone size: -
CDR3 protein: CASSSTGGGYSYNEQFF
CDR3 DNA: TGCGCCAGCAGCTCGACGGGCGGGGGGTACTCCTACAATGAGCAGTTCTTC

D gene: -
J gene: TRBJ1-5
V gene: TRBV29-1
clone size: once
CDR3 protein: CSANFRVGQPQHF
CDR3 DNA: TGCAGCGCCAACTTCAGGGTCGGGCAGCCCCAGCATTTT

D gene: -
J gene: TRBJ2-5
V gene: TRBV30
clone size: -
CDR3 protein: CAWSVVTGSQETQYF
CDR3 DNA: TGTGCCTGGAGTGTGGTCACGGGTTCCCAAGAGACCCAGTACTTC

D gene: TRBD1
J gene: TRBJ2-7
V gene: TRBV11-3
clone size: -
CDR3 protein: CATRIRRTGPDEQYF
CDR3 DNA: TGTGCCACCAGGATACGTAGGACAGGGCCCGACGAGCAGTACTTC

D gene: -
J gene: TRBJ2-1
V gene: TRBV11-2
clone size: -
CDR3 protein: CASSLVGGSYNEQFF
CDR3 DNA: TGTGCCAGCAGCTTAGTTGGCGGCTCCTACAATGAGCAGTTCTTC

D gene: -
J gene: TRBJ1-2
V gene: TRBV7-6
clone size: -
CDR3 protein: CASSLEIRGYGYTF
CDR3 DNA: TGTGCCAGCAGCTTAGAGATCAGGGGTTATGGCTACACCTTC

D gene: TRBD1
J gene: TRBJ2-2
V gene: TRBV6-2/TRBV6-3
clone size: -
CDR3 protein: CASSLRGQTGELFF
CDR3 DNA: TGTGCCAGCAGTCTCAGGGGGCAAACCGGGGAGCTGTTTTTT

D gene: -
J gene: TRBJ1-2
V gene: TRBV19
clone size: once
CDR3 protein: CASSREGYYGYTF
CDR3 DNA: TGTGCCAGTAGTCGCGAGGGATACTATGGCTACACCTTC

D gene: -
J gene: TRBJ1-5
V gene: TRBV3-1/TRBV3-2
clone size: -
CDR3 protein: CASSQGSGVGNQPQHF
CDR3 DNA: TGTGCCAGCAGCCAAGGGTCAGGGGTAGGCAATCAGCCCCAGCATTTT

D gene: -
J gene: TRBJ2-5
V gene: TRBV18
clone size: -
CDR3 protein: CASSPGGQQETQYF
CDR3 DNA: TGTGCCAGCTCACCAGGGGGGCAGCAAGAGACCCAGTACTTC

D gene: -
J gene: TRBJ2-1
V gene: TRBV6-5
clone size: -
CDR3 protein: CASTPSGGRYNEQFF
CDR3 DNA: TGTGCCAGCACGCCGTCCGGGGGGCGCTACAATGAGCAGTTCTTC

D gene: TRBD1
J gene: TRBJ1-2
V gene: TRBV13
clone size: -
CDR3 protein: CASSSGTGSEGYTF
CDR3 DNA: TGTGCCAGCAGCTCCGGGACAGGGAGTGAAGGCTACACCTTC

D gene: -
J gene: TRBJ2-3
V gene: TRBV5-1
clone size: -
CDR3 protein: CASSSSPGRDTQYF
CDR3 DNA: TGCGCCAGCAGCTCATCCCCTGGGCGAGATACGCAGTATTTT

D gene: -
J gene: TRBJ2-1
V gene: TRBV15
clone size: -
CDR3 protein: CATRDRSYNEQFF
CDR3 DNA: TGTGCCACCCGGGACCGCTCCTACAATGAGCAGTTCTTC

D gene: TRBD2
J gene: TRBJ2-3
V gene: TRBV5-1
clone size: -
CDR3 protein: CASSLNPAGRADTQYF
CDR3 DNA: TGCGCCAGCAGCTTAAACCCGGCCGGGAGGGCAGATACGCAGTATTTT

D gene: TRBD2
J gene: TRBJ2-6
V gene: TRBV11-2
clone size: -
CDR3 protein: CASSPRLAGLSGANVLTF
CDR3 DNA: TGTGCCAGCAGCCCACGACTAGCGGGCCTCTCTGGGGCCAACGTCCTGACTTTC

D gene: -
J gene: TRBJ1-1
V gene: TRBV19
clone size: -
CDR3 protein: CASRQGGKAEAFF
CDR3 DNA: TGTGCCAGTAGGCAGGGAGGTAAGGCTGAAGCTTTCTTT

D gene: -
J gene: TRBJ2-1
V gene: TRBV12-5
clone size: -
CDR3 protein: CASGLVPPLYSYNEQFF
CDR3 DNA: TGTGCTAGTGGTTTGGTACCCCCCCTCTACTCCTACAATGAGCAGTTCTTC

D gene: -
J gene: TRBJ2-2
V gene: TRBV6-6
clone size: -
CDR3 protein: CASSPGTSFPGTGELFF
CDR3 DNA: TGTGCCAGCAGTCCCGGGACCTCTTTCCCAGGCACCGGGGAGCTGTTTTTT

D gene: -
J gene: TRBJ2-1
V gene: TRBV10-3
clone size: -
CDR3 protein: CAINSVSYNEQFF
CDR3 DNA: TGTGCCATCAATAGCGTTTCCTACAATGAGCAGTTCTTC

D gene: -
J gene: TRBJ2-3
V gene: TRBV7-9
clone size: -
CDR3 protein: CASSFPALPDTQYF
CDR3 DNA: TGTGCCAGCAGCTTTCCCGCGCTGCCAGATACGCAGTATTTT

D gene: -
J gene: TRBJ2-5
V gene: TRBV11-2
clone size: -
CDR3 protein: CASSSYERETQYF
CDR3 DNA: TGTGCCAGCAGCTCATATGAAAGAGAGACCCAGTACTTC

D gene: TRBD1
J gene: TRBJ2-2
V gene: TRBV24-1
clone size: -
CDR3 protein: CATSDSMGQGATGELFF
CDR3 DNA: TGTGCCACCAGTGATTCGATGGGACAGGGGGCCACCGGGGAGCTGTTTTTT

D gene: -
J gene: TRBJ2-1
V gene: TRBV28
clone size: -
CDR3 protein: CASSSQPGPKFHNEQFF
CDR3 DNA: TGTGCCAGCAGTTCCCAACCGGGTCCTAAATTTCACAATGAGCAGTTCTTC

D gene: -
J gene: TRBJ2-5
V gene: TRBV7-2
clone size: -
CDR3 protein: CASSLGTIQETQYF
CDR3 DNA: TGTGCCAGCAGCCTGGGGACCATTCAGGAGACCCAGTACTTC

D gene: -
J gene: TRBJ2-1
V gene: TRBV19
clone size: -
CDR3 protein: CASSMGLAPYNEQFF
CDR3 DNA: TGTGCCAGTAGTATGGGCCTAGCGCCTTACAATGAGCAGTTCTTC

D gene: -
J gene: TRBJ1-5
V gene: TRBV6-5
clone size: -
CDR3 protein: CASGDGFNQPQHF
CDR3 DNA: TGTGCCAGCGGGGACGGTTTTAATCAGCCCCAGCATTTT

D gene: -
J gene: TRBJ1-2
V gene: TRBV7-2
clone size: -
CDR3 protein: CASSIWDGTYGYTF
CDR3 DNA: TGTGCCAGCAGCATATGGGACGGGACCTATGGCTACACCTTC

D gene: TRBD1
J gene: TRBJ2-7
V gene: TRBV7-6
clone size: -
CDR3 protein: CASSSQTTGVHEQYF
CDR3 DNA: TGTGCCAGCAGCTCCCAGACGACAGGGGTACACGAGCAGTACTTC

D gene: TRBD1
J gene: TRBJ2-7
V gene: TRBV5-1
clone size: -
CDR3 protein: CASSSRDRGGEQYF
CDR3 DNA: TGCGCCAGCAGCTCCCGGGACAGGGGTGGGGAGCAGTACTTC

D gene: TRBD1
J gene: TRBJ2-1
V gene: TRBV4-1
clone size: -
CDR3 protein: CASSQGPGQGKNEQFF
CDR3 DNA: TGCGCCAGCAGCCAAGGACCGGGACAGGGGAAGAATGAGCAGTTCTTC

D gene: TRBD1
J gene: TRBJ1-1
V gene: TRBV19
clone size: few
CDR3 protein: CAVRNRGNTEAFF
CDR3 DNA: TGTGCCGTGAGAAACAGGGGAAACACTGAAGCTTTCTTT

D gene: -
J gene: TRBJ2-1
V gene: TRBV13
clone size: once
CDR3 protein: CASSSELGNEQFF
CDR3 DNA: TGTGCCAGCAGCTCGGAACTAGGCAATGAGCAGTTCTTC

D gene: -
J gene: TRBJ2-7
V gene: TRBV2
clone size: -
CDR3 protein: CASSAAVTYEQYF
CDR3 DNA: TGTGCCAGCAGTGCTGCAGTTACCTACGAGCAGTACTTC

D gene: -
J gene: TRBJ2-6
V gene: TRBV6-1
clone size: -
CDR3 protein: CASRQASSGANVLTF
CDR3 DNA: TGTGCCAGCAGACAAGCAAGTAGTGGGGCCAACGTCCTGACTTTC

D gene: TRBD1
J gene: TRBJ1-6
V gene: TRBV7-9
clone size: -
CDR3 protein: CASTLDRGNNSPLHF
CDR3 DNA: TGTGCCAGCACCTTGGACAGGGGGAATAATTCACCCCTCCACTTT

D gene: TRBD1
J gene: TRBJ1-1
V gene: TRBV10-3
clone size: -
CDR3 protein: CAIRGQLNGNTEAFF
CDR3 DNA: TGTGCCATCAGGGGACAGCTAAACGGGAACACTGAAGCTTTCTTT

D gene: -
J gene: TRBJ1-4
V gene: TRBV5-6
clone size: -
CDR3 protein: CASSGGGTLFF
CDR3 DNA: TGTGCCAGCTCCGGGGGAGGGACCCTGTTTTTT

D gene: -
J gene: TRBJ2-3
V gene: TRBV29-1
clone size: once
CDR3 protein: CSVRRDGTDTQYF
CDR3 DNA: TGCAGCGTTAGGCGGGATGGCACAGATACGCAGTATTTT

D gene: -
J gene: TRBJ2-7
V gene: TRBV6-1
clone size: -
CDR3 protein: CASSEASLLFLYEQYF
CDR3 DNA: TGTGCCAGCAGTGAAGCTAGCCTCCTTTTCCTTTACGAGCAGTACTTC

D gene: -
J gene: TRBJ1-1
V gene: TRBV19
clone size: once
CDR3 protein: CASSIEPSGVTEAFF
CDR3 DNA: TGTGCCAGTAGTATAGAACCCTCGGGGGTCACTGAAGCTTTCTTT

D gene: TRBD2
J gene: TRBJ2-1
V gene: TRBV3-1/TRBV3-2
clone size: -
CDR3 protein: CASSPWTSGIGGDEQFF
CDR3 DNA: TGTGCCAGCAGCCCTTGGACTAGCGGGATCGGAGGGGATGAGCAGTTCTTC

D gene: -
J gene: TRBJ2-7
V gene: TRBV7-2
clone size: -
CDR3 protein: CASSLGVWQSPYEQYF
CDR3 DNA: TGTGCCAGCAGCTTAGGGGTTTGGCAATCTCCTTACGAGCAGTACTTC

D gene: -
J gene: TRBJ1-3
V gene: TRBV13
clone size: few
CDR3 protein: CASSTQSFSGNTIYF
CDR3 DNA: TGTGCCAGCAGCACCCAGTCGTTCTCTGGAAACACCATATATTTT

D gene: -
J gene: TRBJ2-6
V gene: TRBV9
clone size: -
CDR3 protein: CASSVGSSGANVLTF
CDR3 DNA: TGTGCCAGCAGCGTAGGGTCCTCTGGGGCCAACGTCCTGACTTTC

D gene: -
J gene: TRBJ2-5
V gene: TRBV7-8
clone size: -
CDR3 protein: CASSRGAGETQYF
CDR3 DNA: TGTGCCAGCAGCCGAGGCGCGGGTGAGACCCAGTACTTC